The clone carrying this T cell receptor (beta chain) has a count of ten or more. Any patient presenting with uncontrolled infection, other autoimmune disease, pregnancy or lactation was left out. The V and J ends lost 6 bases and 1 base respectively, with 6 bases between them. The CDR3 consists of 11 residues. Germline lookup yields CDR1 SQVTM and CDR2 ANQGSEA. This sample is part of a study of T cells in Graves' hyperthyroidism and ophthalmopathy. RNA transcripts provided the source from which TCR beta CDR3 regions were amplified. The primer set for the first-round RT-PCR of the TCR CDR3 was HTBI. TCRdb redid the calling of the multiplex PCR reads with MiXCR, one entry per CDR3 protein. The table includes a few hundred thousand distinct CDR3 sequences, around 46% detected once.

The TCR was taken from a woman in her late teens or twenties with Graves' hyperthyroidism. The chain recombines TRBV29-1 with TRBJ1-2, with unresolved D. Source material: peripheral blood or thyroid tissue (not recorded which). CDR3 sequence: CSVIHNYGYTF. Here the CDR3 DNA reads TGCAGCGTGATCCATAACTATGGCTACACCTTC.